Below, 15 T cell receptor beta chains from the same sample are listed, as sequenced in a study of T cell responses to AZD1222 COVID-19 vaccine. Only in-frame clones appear in the TCRdb table, and some are missing; sequencing was by immunoSEQ multiplex PCR. The sample lists about 150,000 clones, approximately 90% occurring once. The sample here was peripheral blood, taken on day 0 of AZD1222 vaccination. Receptors were obtained from an adult in good health.

The chain joins TRBV28 to TRBJ2-1; 9 nucleotides line up with TRBD1. The CDR3 loop spans 18 amino acids. Germline values: CDR1 MDHEN, CDR2 SYDVKM. Trimming cost V 4 bases and J 2 bases; bases outside gene matches: 12. This CDR3 reads CASSSPGQGIPTYNEQFF. CDR3 coding DNA: TGTGCCAGCAGTTCCCCGGGACAGGGAATACCCACCTACAATGAGCAGTTCTTC.

The chain joins TRBV7-9 to TRBJ2-1; D not certain. V lost 5 bases and J 6 bases, leaving 11 bases between the germline ends. The CDR3 totals 13 residues. CDR1 is SEHNR, CDR2 FQNEAQ, per germline (reference sequence). The chain's CDR3 is CASSPRLVNEQFF. In nucleotides, the CDR3 is TGTGCCAGCAGCCCCCGGCTAGTCAATGAGCAGTTCTTC.

V usage is TRBV19 and J usage is TRBJ1-5; unclear D gene. Germline assignment: CDR1 LNHDA and CDR2 SQIVND (reference sequence). The V end was cut by 4 bases, the J end by 2 bases, with 24 bases between. CDR3 length equals 19 residues. The CDR3 sequence: CASSTPGLSLRPGNQPQHF. The CDR3 DNA reads TGTGCCAGTAGTACTCCGGGCCTCTCGCTCCGACCCGGCAATCAGCCCCAGCATTTT.

This clone was seen only once. The rearrangement joins TRBV6-2 or TRBV6-3 to TRBJ2-3; 11 bases are shared with TRBD1. J was trimmed by 3 bases and V by 2 bases; bases with no gene match: 10. The CDR3 is 18 amino acids. CDR1 and CDR2 from the germline V gene are MNHEY and SVGEGT. The CDR3 protein is CASSYKIVRDRGTDTQYF. CDR3 DNA: TGTGCCAGCAGTTACAAAATTGTTCGGGACAGGGGGACAGATACGCAGTATTTT.

The gene calls are TRBV3-1 (or the pseudogene TRBV3-2) and TRBJ2-2; unclear D gene. Trimming shortened V by 3 bases and J by 6 bases, and 8 bases separated the two germline ends. Germline assignment: CDR1 LGHDT and CDR2 YNNKEL (reference sequence). The CDR3 consists of 13 residues. The CDR3 coding sequence is TGTGCCAGCAGCCACTTAGGTGCCGGGGAGCTGTTTTTT. Its translation is CASSHLGAGELFF.

This clone was found once. The chain couples TRBV27 to TRBJ2-1, with a possible D match to TRBD1 (5 bases). V was clipped by 3 bases and J by 6 bases, with 15 bases between them. CDR1 is MNHEY and CDR2 is SMNVEV in the germline V gene (reference sequence). The CDR3 loop spans 15 amino acids. CDR3 region: CASSLGPLLPNEQFF. DNA for the CDR3: TGTGCCAGCAGTTTGGGGCCTCTTCTGCCCAATGAGCAGTTCTTC.

This sequence joins TRBV7-3 and TRBJ2-7, with D possibly being TRBD1 or TRBD2 (6 bases each). Trimming pared 1 base from V and 5 bases from J, leaving 15 bases between. Germline lookup yields CDR1 SGHTA and CDR2 FQGTGA. The CDR3 covers 15 residues. The CDR3 loop reads CASSLIGGTSHEQYF. The DNA for the CDR3 is TGTGCCAGCAGCTTAATCGGCGGGACAAGTCACGAGCAGTACTTC.

The chain has TRBV3-1 (or the pseudogene TRBV3-2) and TRBJ2-3; D may be TRBD1 (5 bases). Trimming removed 4 bases from V and 6 bases from J, with 8 bases in between. The CDR3 contains 12 residues. Germline V gives CDR1 LGHDT, CDR2 YNNKEL (reference sequence). Here the CDR3 DNA reads TGTGCCAGCAGCCTTAAGGGGGATACGCAGTATTTT. Protein: CASSLKGDTQYF.

With respect to this clone: A read error may account for a junction end that differs from germline. The CDR3 sequence: CASSQAGRLFF. The CDR3, as DNA: TGTGCCAGCAGCCAAGCGGGACGCCTCTTCTTC. The chain uses TRBV4-2 and TRBJ2-7, with D perhaps being TRBD1 or TRBD2 (5 bases each). The CDR3 is 11 amino acids. Germline V lookup: CDR1 LGHNA, CDR2 YNFKEQ.

The J gene is TRBJ2-7, the V gene TRBV21-1. TRBV21-1 is given as a pseudogene. The CDR3 covers 17 residues. The CDR3 protein is CASSLGDEGGAPYEQYF. DNA of the CDR3: TGTGCCAGCAGCTTAGGGGATGAGGGGGGTGCACCCTACGAGCAGTACTTC.

The chain employs TRBV3-1 (or the pseudogene TRBV3-2) and TRBJ2-1; 13 nucleotides agree with TRBD2. The CDR3 extends over 18 amino acids. The V gene end was trimmed by 1 base and the J gene end by 3 bases; junction bases not matched to a gene: 6. The germline CDR1 and CDR2 sequences are LGHDT and YNNKEL (reference sequence). CDR3 nucleotides: TGTGCCAGCAGCCAAGTTCCACTAGCGGGAGGGTACTACAATGAGCAGTTCTTC. Amino acid sequence: CASSQVPLAGGYYNEQFF.

The chain links TRBV28 to TRBJ1-2; D not resolved. This CDR3 region has 11 residues. Trimming left V 11 bases short and J 4 bases short, with 11 bases between. The germline CDR1 and CDR2 sequences are MDHEN and SYDVKM. CDR3 protein: CACREGYGYTF. The CDR3 nucleotides are TGTGCCTGTCGGGAGGGCTATGGCTACACCTTC.

The chain carries TRBV7-2 and TRBJ2-7; possible D gene TRBD2, 7 bases. V lost 0 bases and J lost 4, with 10 bases in between. CDR3 length: 14 residues. CDR1 SGHTA and CDR2 FQGNSA come from the germline V gene. The CDR3 loop reads CASSLAGGGYEQYF. The CDR3 nucleotides read TGTGCCAGCAGCTTAGCGGGAGGGGGTTACGAGCAGTACTTC.

This clone was seen only once. The J gene is TRBJ1-2, the V gene TRBV6-5; D uncertain. The CDR3 totals 16 residues. Germline CDR1 reads MNHEY; CDR2 reads SVGAGI. V dropped 2 bases and J dropped 3 bases, with 16 bases sitting between them. CDR3 in DNA: TGTGCCAGCAGTTACGACCCCAGGAGAGGAGACTATGGCTACACCTTC. It translates to CASSYDPRRGDYGYTF.

The chain joins TRBV5-1 to TRBJ2-7; D possibly corresponds to TRBD1 (6 bases). The CDR3 is 14 residues long. Germline assignment: CDR1 SGHRS and CDR2 YFSETQ. The V end lost 5 bases, the J end lost 4 bases, and 16 bases lay between the germline ends. The CDR3 protein is CASRPDSLRYEQYF. The DNA for the CDR3 is TGCGCCAGCAGACCGGACAGCCTGAGGTACGAGCAGTACTTC.